This T cell receptor (beta chain) originates from a study of blood T cell repertoires in COVID-19 (dated by TCRdb to the early 2020s). Regarding the complete study: Samples covering the acute and convalescent phases of COVID-19 were provided by collaborators in the United States, Italy and Spain. The material from the prospective study consisted of cDNA or gDNA derived from T cells, B-cell-depleted T cells, or PBMCs. Subjects who had been exposed to COVID-19, were actively infected with it, or had recovered from it provided the deeply sampled blood TCRbeta repertoires that made up the dataset. The repertoires were released in a freely available public database meant as a resource for research on the immune response to SARS-CoV-2. The samples were drawn from the first 160 participants of the ongoing ImmuneRACE study and from 1,254 subjects provided by 6 global collaborators. Nearly every sample came with metadata listing a de-identified subject ID, COVID-19 status, age in years and sex. Where HLA class I and class II types were available, the types were taken from metadata supplied by the sample provider, not from assay-based typing. What the work shows at the level of the full study, not this receptor alone: The amount of clinical and demographic metadata varied by source and participant and was provided uncurated.

The immunoSEQ Assay, a bias-controlled multiplex PCR, was used to amplify TCRbeta CDR3 regions from genomic DNA. The authors' analysis ran thus. The number of nucleated cells in each sample was estimated by amplification of reference gene primers within the assay. To quantify the absolute abundance of each unique TCRbeta CDR3 rearrangement, sequence reads were collapsed and filtered. For each sample, productive Simpson clonality was calculated by taking the square root of Simpson's diversity index across productive rearrangements. TCRdb mirrors the immuneACCESS table, restricted to in-frame sequences. Some clones are absent from its copies; in checked studies, under half trace to an unresolved V gene, and the reason for the others is unknown. V and J calls and clone size follow that table, whereas D and trimming were derived from the DNA. Recorded for this sample are over 90,000 clones; about 91% of them occurred a single time. Of the sample, roughly 4.2% falls within the top ten clones.

In the case of this clone: The clone's antigen remains unknown. No base quality information exists; no much larger clone differs at one position.

Trimmed from V: 3 bases; trimmed from J: 4 bases; junction bases lacking a gene match: 4. Its CDR3 holds 15 amino acids, cysteine through phenylalanine. Of all the DNA, just the CDR3 is kept, 45 bases in frame from base 1. From the germline V gene, CDR1 is KGHSH and CDR2 is LQKENI. Whole blood was collected in K2EDTA tubes by collaborating institutions according to the institutions' own protocols. For TCRbeta analysis, collaborators shipped samples as frozen whole blood, isolated PBMCs, or DNA extracted from either of those sample types. Sequencing was done on a sample of peripheral blood. The chain links TRBV18 with TRBJ2-7, with 12 bases matching TRBD2. The TCR originated in a man between 18 and 29 years old with acute or convalescent COVID-19. The sequence in DNA is TGTGCCAGCTCACCGAGGACTAGCGGGACTTACGAGCAGTACTTC. Its protein is CASSPRTSGTYEQYF. Where the CDR3 stops, the reference TRBV18 and TRBJ2-7 genes take over; the full variable domain is NAGVMQNPRHLVRRRGQEARLRCSPMKGHSHVYWYRQLPEEGLKFMVYLQKENIIDESGMPKERFSAEFPKEGPSILRIQQVVRGDSAAYFCASSPRTSGTYEQYFGPGTRLTVT.